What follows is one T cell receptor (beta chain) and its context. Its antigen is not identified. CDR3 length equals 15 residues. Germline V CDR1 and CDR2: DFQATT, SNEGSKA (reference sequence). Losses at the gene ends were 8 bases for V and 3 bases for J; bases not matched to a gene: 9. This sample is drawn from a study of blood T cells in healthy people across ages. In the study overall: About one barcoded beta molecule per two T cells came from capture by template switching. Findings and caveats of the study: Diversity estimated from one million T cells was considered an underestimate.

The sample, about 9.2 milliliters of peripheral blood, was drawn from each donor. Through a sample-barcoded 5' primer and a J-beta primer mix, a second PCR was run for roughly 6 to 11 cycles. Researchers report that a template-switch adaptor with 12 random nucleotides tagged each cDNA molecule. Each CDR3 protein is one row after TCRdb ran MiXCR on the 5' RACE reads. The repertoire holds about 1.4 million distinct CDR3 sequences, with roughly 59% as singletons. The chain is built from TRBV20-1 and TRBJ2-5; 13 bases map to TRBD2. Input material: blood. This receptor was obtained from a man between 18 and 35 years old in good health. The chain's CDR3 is CSTGTSGTWEETQYF. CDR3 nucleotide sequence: TGCAGTACCGGGACTAGCGGGACATGGGAAGAGACCCAGTACTTC.